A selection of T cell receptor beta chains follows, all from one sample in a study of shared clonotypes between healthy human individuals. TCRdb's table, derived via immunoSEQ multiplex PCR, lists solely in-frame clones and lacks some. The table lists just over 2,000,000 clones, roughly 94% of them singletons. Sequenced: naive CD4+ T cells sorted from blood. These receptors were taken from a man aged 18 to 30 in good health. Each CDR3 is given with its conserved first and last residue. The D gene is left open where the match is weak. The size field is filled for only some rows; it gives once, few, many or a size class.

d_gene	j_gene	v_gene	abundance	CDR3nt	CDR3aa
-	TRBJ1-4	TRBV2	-	TGTGCCAGCAGTGAGAGGTTTGTGACTAATGAAAAACTGTTTTTT	CASSERFVTNEKLFF
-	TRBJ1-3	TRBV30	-	TGTGCCTGGAGTGTAAGGGGGGGGCCTGGAAACACCATATATTTT	CAWSVRGGPGNTIYF
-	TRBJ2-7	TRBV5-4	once	TGTGCCAGCAGCACCCGGGACAAAGCTCTGTACGAGCAGTACTTC	CASSTRDKALYEQYF
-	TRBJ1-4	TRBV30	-	TGTGCCTGGGGTTTGCCCAGACAAGCAACTAATGAAAAACTGTTTTTT	CAWGLPRQATNEKLFF
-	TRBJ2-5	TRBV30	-	TGTGCCTGGAGTTCCGAATCCCGCGGGTCCAGGTACTTC	CAWSSESRGSRYF
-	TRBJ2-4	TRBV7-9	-	TGTGCCAGCAGCCCCATTGGGAGAGTAGCCAAAAACATTCAGTACTTC	CASSPIGRVAKNIQYF
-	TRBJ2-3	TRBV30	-	TGTGCCTGGAGGAGGCCCACAATGACAGGTCCAGATACGCAGTATTTT	CAWRRPTMTGPDTQYF
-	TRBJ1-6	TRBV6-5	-	TGTGCCAGCAGACCCACTATGCTGAGGTATTCACCCCTCCACTTT	CASRPTMLRYSPLHF
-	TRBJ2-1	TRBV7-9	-	TGTGCCAGCGAGAACCGGGTGGACAATGAGCAGTTCTTC	CASENRVDNEQFF
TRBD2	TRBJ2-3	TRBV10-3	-	TGTGCCGCCACATCCGGGACTAGCGGGAGAAGACGCACAGATACGCAGTATTTT	CAATSGTSGRRRTDTQYF
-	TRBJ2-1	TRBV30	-	TGTGCCTGGAGTGCGGGCAGGGGGCAGTTCTTC	CAWSAGRGQFF
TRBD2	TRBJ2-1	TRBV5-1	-	TGCGCCAGCAGTTCCAGGACTAGCGGGGGGACTTACAATGAGCAGTTCTTC	CASSSRTSGGTYNEQFF
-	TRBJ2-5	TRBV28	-	TGTGCCAGCAGTCCTACGCGGGGGCAGCGAGAGACCCAGTACTTC	CASSPTRGQRETQYF
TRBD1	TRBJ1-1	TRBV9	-	TGTGCCAGCAGCGTGGGACAGGGGGCGGTAAGCACTGAAGCTTTCTTT	CASSVGQGAVSTEAFF
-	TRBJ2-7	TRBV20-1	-	TGCAGTGCCCAATGGTCCTACGAGCAGTACTTC	CSAQWSYEQYF
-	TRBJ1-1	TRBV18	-	TGTGCCACCTCAACTGGGACGGTAGACACTGAAGCTTTCTTT	CATSTGTVDTEAFF
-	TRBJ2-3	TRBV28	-	TGTGCCAGCCGCGGGGCGAGCACAGATACGCAGTATTTT	CASRGASTDTQYF
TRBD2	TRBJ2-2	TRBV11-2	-	TGTGCCAGCAGCTCCAGGACTAGCGGCCACTGGGTCGCCGGGGAGCTGTTTTTT	CASSSRTSGHWVAGELFF
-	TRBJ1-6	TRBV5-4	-	TGTGCCAGCAGCTTGGATGCCACAGGGTCTATCTCCCCACCCCTCCACTTT	CASSLDATGSISPPLHF
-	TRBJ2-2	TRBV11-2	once	TGTGCCAGCAGTCCAGGGTTCAACACCGGGGAGCTGTTTTTT	CASSPGFNTGELFF
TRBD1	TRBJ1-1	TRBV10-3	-	TGTGCCATCAGTGAGTTTTCCGGGACAGCGAACACTGAAGCTTTCTTT	CAISEFSGTANTEAFF
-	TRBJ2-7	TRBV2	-	TGTGCCAGCAGTGAACTGGCGCAAGCCAGGCAGTACTTC	CASSELAQARQYF